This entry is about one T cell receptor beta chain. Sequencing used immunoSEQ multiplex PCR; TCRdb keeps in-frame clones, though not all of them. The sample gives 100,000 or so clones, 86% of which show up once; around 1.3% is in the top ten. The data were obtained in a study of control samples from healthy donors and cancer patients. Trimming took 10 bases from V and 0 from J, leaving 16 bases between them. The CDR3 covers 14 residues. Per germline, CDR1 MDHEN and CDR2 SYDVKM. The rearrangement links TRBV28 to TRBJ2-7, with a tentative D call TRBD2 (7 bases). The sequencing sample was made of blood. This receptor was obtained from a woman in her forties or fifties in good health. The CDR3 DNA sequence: TGTGCCACTTGGGGGGGGGCGAACTCCTACGAGCAGTACTTC. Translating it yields CATWGGANSYEQYF.